This TCR beta chain was identified in a study of blood T cell repertoires in COVID-19. Study details: Researchers got acute and convalescent COVID-19 samples from the United States, Italy and Spain.

Germline V gene sequence: CDR1 MNHEY, CDR2 SMNVEV (reference sequence). The CDR3 spans 17 residues. With 5 bases clipped from V and 0 bases from J, the junction kept 9 bases outside the gene matches. Authors' methods: Estimation of nucleated cell counts relied on the amplification of reference gene primers. Sequenced by immunoSEQ multiplex PCR; TCRdb stores in-frame clones only, minus some. V, J and clone size are those of that table, while D and trimming were read from the DNA. The data contain about 380,000 clones, about 85% of them singletons. This clone was seen only once. This TCR was recovered from a woman between 18 and 29 years old with acute or convalescent COVID-19. Material: peripheral blood. The genes are TRBV27 and TRBJ1-5; 8 bases agree with TRBD1. Here the CDR3 DNA reads TGTGCCAGCAGTCCGTCGACAGGGGTTTATAGCAATCAGCCCCAGCATTTT. Its translation: CASSPSTGVYSNQPQHF.